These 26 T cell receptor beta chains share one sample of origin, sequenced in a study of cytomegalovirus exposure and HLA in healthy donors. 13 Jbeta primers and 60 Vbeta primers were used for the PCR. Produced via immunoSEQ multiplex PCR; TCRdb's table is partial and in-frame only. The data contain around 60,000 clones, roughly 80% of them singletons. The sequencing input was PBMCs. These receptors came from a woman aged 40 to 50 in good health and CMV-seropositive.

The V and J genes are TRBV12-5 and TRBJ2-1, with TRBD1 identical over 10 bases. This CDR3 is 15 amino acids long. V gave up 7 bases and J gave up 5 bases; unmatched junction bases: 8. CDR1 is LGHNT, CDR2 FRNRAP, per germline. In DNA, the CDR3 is TGTGCTAGTGCCTACACCGGGACAGGGGACAATGAGCAGTTCTTC. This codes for CASAYTGTGDNEQFF. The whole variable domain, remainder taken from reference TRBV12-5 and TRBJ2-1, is DARVTQTPRHKVTEMGQEVTMRCQPILGHNTVFWYRQTMMQGLELLAYFRNRAPLDDSGMPKDRFSAEMPDATLATLKIQPSEPRDSAVYFCASAYTGTGDNEQFFGPGTRLTVL.

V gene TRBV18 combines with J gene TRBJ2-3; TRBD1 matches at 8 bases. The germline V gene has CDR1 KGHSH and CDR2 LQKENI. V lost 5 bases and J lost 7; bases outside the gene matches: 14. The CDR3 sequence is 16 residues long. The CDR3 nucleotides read TGTGCCAGCTCATCGGTCCAGGGGGCGCTTGAGAATACGCAGTATTTT. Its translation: CASSSVQGALENTQYF.

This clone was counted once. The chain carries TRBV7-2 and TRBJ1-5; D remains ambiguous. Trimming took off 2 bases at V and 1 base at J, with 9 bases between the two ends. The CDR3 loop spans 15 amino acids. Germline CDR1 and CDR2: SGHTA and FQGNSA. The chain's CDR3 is CASSLKGESNQPQHF. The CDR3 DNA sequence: TGTGCCAGCAGCTTAAAGGGAGAAAGCAATCAGCCCCAGCATTTT.

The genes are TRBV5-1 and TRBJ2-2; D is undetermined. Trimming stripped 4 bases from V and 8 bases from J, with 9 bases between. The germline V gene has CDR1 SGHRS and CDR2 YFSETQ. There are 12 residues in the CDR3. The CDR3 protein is CASSHTWGELFF. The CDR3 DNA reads TGCGCCAGCAGCCATACTTGGGGGGAGCTGTTTTTT.

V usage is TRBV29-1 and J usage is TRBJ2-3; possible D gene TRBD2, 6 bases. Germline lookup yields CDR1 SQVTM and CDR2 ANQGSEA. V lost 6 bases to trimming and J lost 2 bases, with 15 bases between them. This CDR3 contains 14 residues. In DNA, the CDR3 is TGCAGCGTACGGGGGTCCAGTTCCACAGATACGCAGTATTTT. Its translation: CSVRGSSSTDTQYF.

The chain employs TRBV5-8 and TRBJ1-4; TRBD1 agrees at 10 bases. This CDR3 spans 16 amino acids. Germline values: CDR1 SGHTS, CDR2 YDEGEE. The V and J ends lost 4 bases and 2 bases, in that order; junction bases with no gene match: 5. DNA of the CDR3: TGTGCCAGCAGCGGGGGACAGGGGCCGACTAATGAAAAACTGTTTTTT. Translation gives CASSGGQGPTNEKLFF.

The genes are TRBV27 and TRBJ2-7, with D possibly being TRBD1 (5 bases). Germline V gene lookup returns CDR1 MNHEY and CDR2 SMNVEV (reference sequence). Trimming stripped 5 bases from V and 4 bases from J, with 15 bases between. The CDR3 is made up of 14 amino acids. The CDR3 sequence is CASSGRRAGYEQYF. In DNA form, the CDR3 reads TGTGCCAGCAGTGGCCGCAGGGCTGGGTACGAGCAGTACTTC.

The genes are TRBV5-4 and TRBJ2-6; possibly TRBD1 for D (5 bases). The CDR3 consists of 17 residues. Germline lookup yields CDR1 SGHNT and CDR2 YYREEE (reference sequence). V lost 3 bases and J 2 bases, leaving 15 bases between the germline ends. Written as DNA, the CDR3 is TGTGCCAGCAGCTATCACGAACAGGTCGCTGGGGCCAACGTCCTGACTTTC. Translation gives CASSYHEQVAGANVLTF.

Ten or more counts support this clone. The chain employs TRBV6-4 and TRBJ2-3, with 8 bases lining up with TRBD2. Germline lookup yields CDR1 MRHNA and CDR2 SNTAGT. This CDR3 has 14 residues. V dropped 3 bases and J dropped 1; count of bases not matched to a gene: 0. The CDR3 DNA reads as TGTGCCAGCAGTGAAGCGGGGGGCACAGATACGCAGTATTTT. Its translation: CASSEAGGTDTQYF.

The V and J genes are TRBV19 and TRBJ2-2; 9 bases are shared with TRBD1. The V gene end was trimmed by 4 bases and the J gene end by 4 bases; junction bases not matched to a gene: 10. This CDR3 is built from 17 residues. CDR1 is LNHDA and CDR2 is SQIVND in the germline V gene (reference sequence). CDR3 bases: TGTGCCAGTAGTAAACCCCCGGGACAGGGATTCACCGGGGAGCTGTTTTTT. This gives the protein CASSKPPGQGFTGELFF.

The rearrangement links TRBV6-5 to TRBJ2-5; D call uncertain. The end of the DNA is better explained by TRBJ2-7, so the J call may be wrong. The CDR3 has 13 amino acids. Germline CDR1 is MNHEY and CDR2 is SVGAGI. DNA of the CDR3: TGTGCCAGCAGTTTAGGCTTAAACTACGAGCAGTACTTC. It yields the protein CASSLGLNYEQYF.

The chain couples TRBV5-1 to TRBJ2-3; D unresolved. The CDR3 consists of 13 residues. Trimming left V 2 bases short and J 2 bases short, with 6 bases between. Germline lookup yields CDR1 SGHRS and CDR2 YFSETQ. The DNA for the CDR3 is TGCGCCAGCAGCTTATCGTTCACAGATACGCAGTATTTT. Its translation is CASSLSFTDTQYF. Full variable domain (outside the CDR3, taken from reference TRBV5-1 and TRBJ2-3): KAGVTQTPRYLIKTRGQQVTLSCSPISGHRSVSWYQQTPGQGLQFLFEYFSETQRNKGNFPGRFSGRQFSNSRSEMNVSTLELGDSALYLCASSLSFTDTQYFGPGTRLTVL.

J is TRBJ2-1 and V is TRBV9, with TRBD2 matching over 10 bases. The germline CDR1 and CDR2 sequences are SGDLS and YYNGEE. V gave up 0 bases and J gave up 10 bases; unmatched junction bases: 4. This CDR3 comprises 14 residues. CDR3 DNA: TGTGCCAGCAGCGTAGTTGATAGCGGGGGGGAGCAGTTCTTC. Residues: CASSVVDSGGEQFF.

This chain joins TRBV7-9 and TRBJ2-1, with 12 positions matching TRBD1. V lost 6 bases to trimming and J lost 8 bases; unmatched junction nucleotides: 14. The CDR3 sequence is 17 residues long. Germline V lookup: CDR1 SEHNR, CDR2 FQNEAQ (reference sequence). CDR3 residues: CASSPRSGTGGFYEQFF. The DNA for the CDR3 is TGTGCCAGCAGTCCACGCTCCGGGACAGGGGGCTTCTATGAGCAGTTCTTC.

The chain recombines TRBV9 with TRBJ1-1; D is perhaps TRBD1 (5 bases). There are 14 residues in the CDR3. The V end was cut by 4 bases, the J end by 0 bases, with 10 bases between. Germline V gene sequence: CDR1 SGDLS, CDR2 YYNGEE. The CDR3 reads CASSSQGMNTEAFF. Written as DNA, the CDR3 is TGTGCCAGCAGCTCGCAGGGTATGAACACTGAAGCTTTCTTT.

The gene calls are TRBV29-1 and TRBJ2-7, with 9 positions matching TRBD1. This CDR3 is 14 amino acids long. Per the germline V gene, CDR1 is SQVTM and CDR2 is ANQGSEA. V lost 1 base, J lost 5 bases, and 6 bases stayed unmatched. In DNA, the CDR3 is TGCAGCGTTGAAGGGGACAGGGCAGGCCACGAGCAGTACTTC. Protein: CSVEGDRAGHEQYF.

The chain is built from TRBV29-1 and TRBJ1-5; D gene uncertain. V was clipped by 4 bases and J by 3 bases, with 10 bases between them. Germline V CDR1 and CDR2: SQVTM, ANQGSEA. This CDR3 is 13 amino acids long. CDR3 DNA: TGCAGCGTTGTATCGGGGAACAATCAGCCCCAGCATTTT. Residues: CSVVSGNNQPQHF.

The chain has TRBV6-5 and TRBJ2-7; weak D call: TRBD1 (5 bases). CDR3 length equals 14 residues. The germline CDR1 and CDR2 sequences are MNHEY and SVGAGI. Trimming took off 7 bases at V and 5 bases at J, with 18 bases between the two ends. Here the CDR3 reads CASKIRVQGDEQYF. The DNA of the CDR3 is TGTGCCAGCAAAATAAGGGTGCAGGGTGACGAGCAGTACTTC.

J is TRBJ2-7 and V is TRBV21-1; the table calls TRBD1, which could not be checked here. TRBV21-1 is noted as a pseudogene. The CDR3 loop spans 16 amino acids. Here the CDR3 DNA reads TGTGCCAGCAGCAGAGAAGGGGGCAGGAGCTCCTACGAGCAGTACTTC. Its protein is CASSREGGRSSYEQYF.

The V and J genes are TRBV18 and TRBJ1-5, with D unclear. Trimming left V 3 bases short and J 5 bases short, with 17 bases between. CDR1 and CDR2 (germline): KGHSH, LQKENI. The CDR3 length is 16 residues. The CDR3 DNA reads TGTGCCAGCTCACCGGCCGGACCGGGGTGGGATCAGCCCCAGCATTTT. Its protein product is CASSPAGPGWDQPQHF.

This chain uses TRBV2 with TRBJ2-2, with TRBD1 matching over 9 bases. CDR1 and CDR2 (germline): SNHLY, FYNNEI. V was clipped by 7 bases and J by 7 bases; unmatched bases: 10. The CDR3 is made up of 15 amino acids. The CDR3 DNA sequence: TGTGCCAGCACTAAGGGACAGGGTCGTAACGGGGAGCTGTTTTTT. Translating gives CASTKGQGRNGELFF.

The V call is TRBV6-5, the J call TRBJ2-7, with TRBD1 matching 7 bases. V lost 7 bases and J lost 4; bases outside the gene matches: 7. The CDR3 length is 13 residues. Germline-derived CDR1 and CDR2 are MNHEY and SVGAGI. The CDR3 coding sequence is TGTGCCAGCATACGACAGGGTGGGTACGAGCAGTACTTC. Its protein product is CASIRQGGYEQYF.

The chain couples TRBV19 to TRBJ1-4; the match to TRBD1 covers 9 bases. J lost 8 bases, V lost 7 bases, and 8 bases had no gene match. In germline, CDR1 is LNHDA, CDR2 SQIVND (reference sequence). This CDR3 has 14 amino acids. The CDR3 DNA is TGTGCCAGTACCCGGACAGGGGAAAGCGAAAAACTGTTTTTT. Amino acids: CASTRTGESEKLFF. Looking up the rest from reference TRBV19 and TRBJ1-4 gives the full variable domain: DGGITQSPKYLFRKEGQNVTLSCEQNLNHDAMYWYRQDPGQGLRLIYYSQIVNDFQKGDIAEGYSVSREKKESFPLTVTSAQKNPTAFYLCASTRTGESEKLFFGSGTQLSVL.

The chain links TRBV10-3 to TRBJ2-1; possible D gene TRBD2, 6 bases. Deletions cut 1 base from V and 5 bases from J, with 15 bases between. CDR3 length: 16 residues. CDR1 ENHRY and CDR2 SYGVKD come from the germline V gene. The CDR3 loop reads CAISEWGDQRDNEQFF. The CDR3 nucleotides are TGTGCCATCAGTGAGTGGGGGGACCAGAGAGACAATGAGCAGTTCTTC.

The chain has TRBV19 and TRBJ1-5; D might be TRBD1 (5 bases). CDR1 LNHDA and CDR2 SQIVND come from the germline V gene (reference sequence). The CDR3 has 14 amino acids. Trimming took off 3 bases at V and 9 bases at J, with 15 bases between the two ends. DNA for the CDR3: TGTGCCAGTAGTATGGGGCAGGGCGATCCGCCCCAGCATTTT. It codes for CASSMGQGDPPQHF.

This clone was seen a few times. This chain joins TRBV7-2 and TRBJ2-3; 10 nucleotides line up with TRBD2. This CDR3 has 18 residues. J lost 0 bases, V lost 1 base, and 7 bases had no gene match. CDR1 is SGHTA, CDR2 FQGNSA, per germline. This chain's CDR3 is CASSLGGSGGTSTDTQYF. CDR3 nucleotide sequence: TGTGCCAGCAGCTTAGGCGGTAGCGGGGGGACAAGCACAGATACGCAGTATTTT.